Below, 23 T cell receptor beta chains from the same sample are listed, as sequenced in a study of OX40 agonist ivuxolimab in advanced cancers. The data were produced by immunoSEQ multiplex PCR, yet TCRdb's version contains in-frame clones alone and is incomplete. This sample yields 90,000 to 150,000 clones, of which roughly nine tenths are seen a single time; 0.55% belongs to the top ten. Sequences were derived from CD4+ or CD8+ T cells sorted from blood, sampled in a trial of the OX40 agonist ivuxolimab. These receptors all come from an adult with an advanced solid tumor such as melanoma, head and neck, liver or kidney cancer.

The rearrangement uses TRBV7-2 and TRBJ1-2, with D perhaps TRBD1 (6 bases). V gave up 5 bases and J gave up 0 bases, with 16 bases separating them. There are 16 residues in the CDR3. The germline V gene has CDR1 SGHTA and CDR2 FQGNSA. The CDR3 here is CASSVTTGIPNYGYTF. The CDR3 DNA is TGTGCCAGCAGCGTCACTACAGGGATCCCTAACTATGGCTACACCTTC.

This clone was seen a handful of times. The genes are TRBV4-1 and TRBJ1-2, with 8 positions matching TRBD1. Germline values: CDR1 MGHRA, CDR2 YSYEKL. The length of the CDR3 is 17 residues. V gave up 4 bases and J gave up 7 bases; unmatched junction bases: 17. The CDR3 region is CASSPQRARQGLRGYTF. DNA of the CDR3: TGCGCCAGCAGCCCCCAAAGGGCACGACAGGGGCTCCGTGGCTACACCTTC.

V and J are TRBV2 and TRBJ2-5; 8 nucleotides align to TRBD1. The J call may be incorrect, as the DNA end agrees better with TRBJ2-7. The CDR3 runs 14 residues. The germline V gene has CDR1 SNHLY and CDR2 FYNNEI. CDR3 nucleotides: TGTGCCAGCACATCCGGGACAGGCTTCTACGAGCAGTACTTC. Amino acid sequence: CASTSGTGFYEQYF.

V and J are TRBV27 and TRBJ1-1; a weak D match, TRBD1 (5 bases). CDR3 size: 18 residues. V shed 0 bases and J shed 6 bases, with 23 bases lying between them. The V gene's germline CDR1 is MNHEY and CDR2 SMNVEV (reference sequence). CDR3 sequence reads: CASSLSFSGWGRTAEAFF. The CDR3 coding sequence is TGTGCCAGCAGTTTATCGTTTTCAGGGTGGGGTCGGACGGCTGAAGCTTTCTTT.

V gene TRBV7-2 combines with J gene TRBJ2-2; 7 bases align to TRBD1. Germline CDR1 reads SGHTA; CDR2 reads FQGNSA. The CDR3 loop spans 13 amino acids. V trimming: 4 bases; J trimming: 6 bases; junction bases outside the gene matches: 2. The CDR3 is CASSSQGAGELFF. CDR3 DNA sequence: TGTGCCAGCAGCTCCCAGGGGGCCGGGGAGCTGTTTTTT.

V is TRBV27 and J is TRBJ2-7; the match to TRBD2 covers 9 bases. The CDR3 consists of 15 residues. Germline assignment: CDR1 MNHEY and CDR2 SMNVEV (reference sequence). V lost 6 bases and J lost 0; bases outside the gene matches: 6. The CDR3 loop is CASRVSGGLSYEQYF. The CDR3 bases are TGTGCCAGCAGGGTGAGCGGGGGGCTCTCCTACGAGCAGTACTTC.

The genes are TRBV7-2 and TRBJ1-1; D may be TRBD1 (5 bases). The CDR3 runs to 13 residues. V was trimmed by 3 bases and J by 7 bases, leaving 12 bases between them. Germline CDR1 is SGHTA and CDR2 is FQGNSA. The CDR3 nucleotides are TGTGCCAGCAGCTTCCATTCTGGGGGTGAAGCTTTCTTT. This codes for CASSFHSGGEAFF. The full variable domain, rest sourced from reference TRBV7-2 and TRBJ1-1, is GAGVSQSPSNKVTEKGKDVELRCDPISGHTALYWYRQSLGQGLEFLIYFQGNSAPDKSGLPSDRFSAERTGGSVSTLTIQRTQQEDSAVYLCASSFHSGGEAFFGQGTRLTVV.

This chain uses TRBV28 with TRBJ1-3; perhaps TRBD1 as D (5 bases). The CDR3 runs to 15 residues. V dropped 5 bases and J dropped 2 bases, with 13 bases sitting between them. The germline V gene has CDR1 MDHEN and CDR2 SYDVKM. The CDR3 coding sequence is TGTGCCAGCAGTCCCCCGACAGATACTGGAAACACCATATATTTT. It yields the protein CASSPPTDTGNTIYF. Filled out from reference TRBV28 and TRBJ1-3, the complete variable domain reads DVKVTQSSRYLVKRTGEKVFLECVQDMDHENMFWYRQDPGLGLRLIYFSYDVKMKEKGDIPEGYSVSREKKERFSLILESASTNQTSMYLCASSPPTDTGNTIYFGEGSWLTVV.

The rearrangement joins TRBV19 to TRBJ1-2; TRBD1 is a possible D gene (6 bases). Germline CDR1 is LNHDA and CDR2 is SQIVND (reference sequence). This CDR3 region has 13 residues. V shed 4 bases and J shed 9 bases, with 15 bases lying between them. The CDR3 loop is CASSNLLDRRYTF. In DNA form, the CDR3 reads TGTGCCAGTAGTAATCTGCTCGACAGGCGCTACACCTTC.

The chain recombines TRBV5-6 with TRBJ2-7, with no clear D. V was clipped by 1 base and J by 4 bases, with 3 bases between them. The CDR3 contains 11 residues. CDR1 is SGHDT, CDR2 YYEEEE, per germline. CDR3 amino acids: CASSLTYEQYF. Written as DNA, the CDR3 is TGTGCCAGCAGCTTGACATACGAGCAGTACTTC.

This rearrangement joins TRBV19 to TRBJ1-2; D is unresolved. V was shortened by 7 bases and J by 1 base, with 4 bases between the two germline ends. CDR1 and CDR2 (germline): LNHDA, SQIVND (reference sequence). There are 11 residues in the CDR3. CDR3 amino acids: CASNDNYGYTF. As DNA, the CDR3 is TGTGCCAGTAATGATAACTATGGCTACACCTTC.

The V gene is TRBV7-2, the J gene TRBJ1-2; 9 nucleotides agree with TRBD1. Germline assignment: CDR1 SGHTA and CDR2 FQGNSA. Losses at the gene ends were 2 bases for V and 8 bases for J; bases not matched to a gene: 9. This CDR3 is 15 amino acids long. CDR3 DNA: TGTGCCAGCAGCTTAATGGGACAGGGTGATTGGGGCTACACCTTC. It translates to CASSLMGQGDWGYTF.

The chain links TRBV7-9 to TRBJ1-5; the match to TRBD1 covers 7 bases. CDR1 SEHNR and CDR2 FQNEAQ come from the germline V gene (reference sequence). J was trimmed by 5 bases and V by 5 bases; bases with no gene match: 6. The CDR3 contains 14 residues. The DNA for the CDR3 is TGTGCCAGCAGCCCAAGACAGGGTCATCAGCCCCAGCATTTT. Amino acid sequence: CASSPRQGHQPQHF. The full variable domain, with the rest looked up from reference TRBV7-9 and TRBJ1-5, is DTGVSQNPRHKITKRGQNVTFRCDPISEHNRLYWYRQTLGQGPEFLTYFQNEAQLEKSRLLSDRFSAERPKGSFSTLEIQRTEQGDSAMYLCASSPRQGHQPQHFGDGTRLSIL.

Of note for this clone: This same CDR3 is encoded by further DNA sequences in the sample. The J gene is TRBJ2-7, the V gene TRBV5-1; 7 bases fit TRBD1. This CDR3 spans 13 amino acids. Trimming at V came to 4 bases and at J to 4 bases, leaving 5 bases not matched to a gene. The germline gives CDR1 SGHRS, CDR2 YFSETQ. CDR3 in amino acids: CASSLDRAYEQYF. The CDR3, as DNA: TGCGCCAGCAGCCTCGACAGGGCGTACGAGCAGTACTTC.

The genes are TRBV5-6 and TRBJ1-6; tentatively, D is TRBD1 (5 bases). Trimming left V 5 bases short and J 6 bases short, with 15 bases between. CDR1 is SGHDT, CDR2 YYEEEE, per germline. This CDR3 region has 15 residues. The CDR3 nucleotides are TGTGCCAGCAGGGTGGTAGACAGCCCTAATTCACCCCTCCACTTT. Amino acids: CASRVVDSPNSPLHF.

The chain employs TRBV15 and TRBJ2-1; D gene uncertain. V was trimmed by 0 bases and J by 7 bases, leaving 13 bases between them. Germline V lookup: CDR1 LNHNV, CDR2 YYDKDF (reference sequence). The CDR3 sequence is 15 residues long. The CDR3 DNA sequence: TGTGCCACCAGCAGAGATGAGGCGGCCCGGAATGAGCAGTTCTTC. Translating gives CATSRDEAARNEQFF.

This chain uses TRBV7-2 with TRBJ2-2; D is ambiguous. From germline, CDR1 is SGHTA and CDR2 FQGNSA. CDR3 length: 14 residues. Trimming took 3 bases from V and 6 from J, leaving 11 bases between them. The CDR3 DNA reads TGTGCCAGCAGCTTGCGCCAAGTCCCCGGGGAGCTGTTTTTT. It specifies CASSLRQVPGELFF.

This chain links TRBV29-1 with TRBJ2-1; TRBD2 is a possible D gene (6 bases). Germline lookup yields CDR1 SQVTM and CDR2 ANQGSEA. The CDR3 length is 12 residues. V was pared by 7 bases and J by 0 bases, with 7 bases between. The CDR3 DNA reads as TGCAGCGCGGGAGACTCCTACAATGAGCAGTTCTTC. This translates into CSAGDSYNEQFF.

The CDR3 DNA sequence: TGCGCCAGCAGCCGCCCTCGGGGTGAGCAGTTCTTC. It yields the protein CASSRPRGEQFF. V is TRBV4-1 and J is TRBJ2-1, with a possible D match to TRBD2 (5 bases). Germline CDR1 and CDR2: MGHRA and YSYEKL. The CDR3 runs 12 residues. V was trimmed by 4 bases and J by 9 bases, leaving 10 bases between them.

The V and J genes are TRBV7-2 and TRBJ1-2, with D maybe TRBD1 (5 bases). Trimming left V 5 bases short and J 4 bases short, with 14 bases between. The CDR3 has 14 residues. CDR1 and CDR2 (germline): SGHTA, FQGNSA. The CDR3 DNA reads as TGTGCCAGCAGCCCCCGGGACGGGCTCTATGGCTACACCTTC. This sequence encodes CASSPRDGLYGYTF.

The J gene is TRBJ2-7, the V gene TRBV7-8, with D possibly TRBD2 on 6 matching bases. The ends were cut back, 4 bases at V and 3 bases at J, with 13 bases in the middle. The CDR3 sequence is 14 residues long. Germline V gene lookup returns CDR1 SGHVS and CDR2 FQNEAQ. This chain's CDR3 is CASSSPGLDYEQYF. DNA of the CDR3: TGTGCCAGCAGCTCTCCGGGACTTGACTACGAGCAGTACTTC.

This clone was detected only once. The chain employs TRBV21-1 and TRBJ1-1. TRBV21-1 is a pseudogene segment. This CDR3 is built from 15 residues. The CDR3 region is CASSKVTGGKVIAFF. The CDR3 DNA is TGTGCCAGCAGCAAAGTGACAGGAGGGAAGGTTATAGCTTTCTTT.

This rearrangement joins TRBV2 to TRBJ2-3; D gene ambiguous. Trimming stripped 2 bases from V and 1 base from J, with 10 bases between. CDR3 length: 15 amino acids. Germline V lookup: CDR1 SNHLY, CDR2 FYNNEI. The CDR3 region has the DNA TGTGCCAGCAGTGAATCTTACAGCCGCACAGATACGCAGTATTTT. Its translation is CASSESYSRTDTQYF. Complete variable domain (other parts from reference TRBV2 and TRBJ2-3): EPEVTQTPSHQVTQMGQEVILRCVPISNHLYFYWYRQILGQKVEFLVSFYNNEISEKSEIFDDQFSVERPDGSNFTLKIRSTKLEDSAMYFCASSESYSRTDTQYFGPGTRLTVL.